The 23 T cell receptor beta chains reported below all come from one sample, sequenced in a study of Ad26.COV2.S vaccination and SARS-CoV-2 variants. TCRdb's table, derived via immunoSEQ multiplex PCR, lists solely in-frame clones and lacks some. The sample yields about 440,000 clones, around 85% seen once. Regarding treatment: about 20 received Ad26.COV2.S at low or high dose, single or two shots; roughly five received placebo; per-sample allocation not given. The samples were gathered on day 63 after the first injection of vaccine or placebo. This specimen consisted of peripheral blood, obtained in a trial of Ad26.COV2.S vaccine versus placebo. The source of these receptors is a person between 18 and 59 years old who received the Ad26.COV2.S COVID-19 vaccine or a placebo.

The rearrangement joins TRBV5-1 to TRBJ2-1; the D gene is possibly TRBD2 (5 bases). Trimming stripped 0 bases from V and 5 bases from J, with 9 bases between. Germline V gives CDR1 SGHRS, CDR2 YFSETQ. The CDR3 length is 14 residues. Written as DNA, the CDR3 is TGCGCCAGCAGCTTGGCTCTAGCTAACAATGAGCAGTTCTTC. Translated, it gives CASSLALANNEQFF.

This rearrangement joins TRBV30 to TRBJ1-5, with 7 bases identical to TRBD1. Germline V lookup: CDR1 GTSNPN, CDR2 SVGIG (reference sequence). There are 13 residues in the CDR3. The trim removed 4 bases at V and 5 bases at J, leaving 5 bases unmatched. The CDR3 loop reads CAWTRDSDQPQHF. The CDR3 DNA reads TGTGCCTGGACAAGGGACAGTGATCAGCCCCAGCATTTT.

This clone was seen only a few times. The gene calls are TRBV19 and TRBJ1-5, with unresolved D. Germline CDR1 LNHDA, CDR2 SQIVND (reference sequence). The CDR3 has 13 residues. V dropped 7 bases and J dropped 4 bases, with 11 bases sitting between them. CDR3 in DNA: TGTGCCAGTACCCCGAGACGGAATCAGCCCCAGCATTTT. It codes for CASTPRRNQPQHF.

The chain joins TRBV7-2 to TRBJ2-1; D is ambiguous. Germline values: CDR1 SGHTA, CDR2 FQGNSA. V gave up 1 base and J gave up 0 bases, with 13 bases separating them. The CDR3 loop spans 17 amino acids. CDR3 protein: CASSLVVVGSSYNEQFF. The CDR3 DNA reads as TGTGCCAGCAGCTTAGTAGTCGTCGGTAGCTCCTACAATGAGCAGTTCTTC.

This clone has a single count. The chain employs TRBV2 and TRBJ2-3, with D unresolved. The V end was cut by 6 bases, the J end by 4 bases, with 8 bases between. The CDR3 is 12 residues long. CDR1 SNHLY and CDR2 FYNNEI come from the germline V gene. Here the CDR3 reads CASRWSPDTQYF. CDR3 DNA sequence: TGTGCCAGCAGGTGGTCTCCAGATACGCAGTATTTT.

Many counts were recorded for this clone. The chain recombines TRBV28 with TRBJ1-5; perhaps TRBD1 as D (6 bases). The CDR3 loop spans 13 amino acids. Trimming removed 6 bases from V and 5 bases from J, with 11 bases in between. Germline V lookup: CDR1 MDHEN, CDR2 SYDVKM. CDR3 nucleotides: TGTGCCAGCAGGGGGGGCGGAGATCAGCCCCAGCATTTT. This gives the protein CASRGGGDQPQHF.

The chain carries TRBV14 and TRBJ2-7, with D unresolved. V lost 2 bases and J lost 4, with 9 bases in between. The CDR3 extends over 13 amino acids. Germline CDR1 and CDR2: SGHDN and FVKESK. DNA for the CDR3: TGTGCCAGCAGCCAAAACGGTCCTTACGAGCAGTACTTC. Translated: CASSQNGPYEQYF.

The chain uses TRBV19 and TRBJ2-1, with TRBD2 matching over 7 bases. Germline loops: CDR1 LNHDA, CDR2 SQIVND (reference sequence). V was clipped by 6 bases and J by 1 base; unmatched bases: 12. This CDR3 has 17 amino acids. This chain's CDR3 is CASSLRPGGSSYNEQFF. The DNA for the CDR3 is TGTGCCAGTAGCCTCCGCCCGGGCGGGAGTTCCTACAATGAGCAGTTCTTC.

V usage is TRBV25-1 and J usage is TRBJ2-2, with 7 positions matching TRBD1. CDR3 length: 16 residues. V shed 6 bases, J shed 2 bases, and the junction held 9 bases outside the gene matches. Germline-derived CDR1 and CDR2 are MGHDK and SYGVNS. Here the CDR3 reads CASSQVRGLNTGELFF. In nucleotides, the CDR3 is TGTGCCAGCAGCCAGGTGAGGGGGCTCAACACCGGGGAGCTGTTTTTT.

This sequence joins TRBV28 and TRBJ2-1, with a tentative D call TRBD2 (6 bases). V lost 10 bases and J lost 5, with 15 bases in between. The CDR3 has 13 residues. Germline V gene lookup returns CDR1 MDHEN and CDR2 SYDVKM. The CDR3, as DNA: TGTGCCACCCGGAGGGCGGGCCACAATGAGCAGTTCTTC. Translating gives CATRRAGHNEQFF. Complete variable domain (other parts from reference TRBV28 and TRBJ2-1): DVKVTQSSRYLVKRTGEKVFLECVQDMDHENMFWYRQDPGLGLRLIYFSYDVKMKEKGDIPEGYSVSREKKERFSLILESASTNQTSMYLCATRRAGHNEQFFGPGTRLTVL.

The rearrangement joins TRBV6-5 to TRBJ2-1; 7 nucleotides match TRBD1. CDR3 length: 13 residues. CDR1 and CDR2 from the germline V gene are MNHEY and SVGAGI. J gave up 8 bases and V 6 bases, and 7 bases lay outside the gene matches. CDR3 residues: CASRKQGHDEQFF. CDR3 coding DNA: TGTGCCAGCAGAAAACAGGGGCACGATGAGCAGTTCTTC.

This clone was found once. The rearrangement links TRBV7-2 to TRBJ2-7; 8 positions match TRBD2. This CDR3 is 13 amino acids long. V lost 8 bases to trimming and J lost 2 bases; unmatched junction nucleotides: 5. Germline loops: CDR1 SGHTA, CDR2 FQGNSA. CDR3 protein: CASGTSGTYEQYF. The CDR3 DNA follows: TGTGCCAGCGGTACTAGCGGAACCTACGAGCAGTACTTC.

This chain joins TRBV7-2 and TRBJ1-3; D is possibly TRBD1 (6 bases). V lost 4 bases, J lost 4 bases, and 11 bases lay in between. Germline loops: CDR1 SGHTA, CDR2 FQGNSA. The CDR3 runs 14 residues. CDR3 DNA sequence: TGTGCCAGCAGCTCACAGGGTGGAGGAAACACCATATATTTT. Its translation is CASSSQGGGNTIYF. The whole variable domain, filled in from reference TRBV7-2 and TRBJ1-3, reads GAGVSQSPSNKVTEKGKDVELRCDPISGHTALYWYRQSLGQGLEFLIYFQGNSAPDKSGLPSDRFSAERTGGSVSTLTIQRTQQEDSAVYLCASSSQGGGNTIYFGEGSWLTVV.

This clone was seen once. Within the sample, other DNA sequences also encode this same CDR3. CDR3 sequence: CASSLTGSTNEKLFF. The CDR3, as DNA: TGCGCCAGCAGCTTAACAGGCTCAACTAATGAAAAACTGTTTTTT. The chain carries TRBV5-1 and TRBJ1-4, with a tentative D call TRBD1 (5 bases). The germline gives CDR1 SGHRS, CDR2 YFSETQ. This CDR3 is built from 15 residues. Between the trimmed V and J ends, which lost 2 bases and 0 bases, there was a span of 8 bases. The full variable domain, in which reference TRBV5-1 and TRBJ1-4 provide the parts outside the CDR3, is KAGVTQTPRYLIKTRGQQVTLSCSPISGHRSVSWYQQTPGQGLQFLFEYFSETQRNKGNFPGRFSGRQFSNSRSEMNVSTLELGDSALYLCASSLTGSTNEKLFFGSGTQLSVL.

The rearrangement links TRBV5-1 to TRBJ2-2, with 11 bases matching TRBD2. After removal of 2 bases from V and 2 bases from J, the junction contained 2 bases not matched to a gene. Germline lookup yields CDR1 SGHRS and CDR2 YFSETQ. The CDR3 has 16 amino acids. This CDR3 reads CASSLLAGVNTGELFF. The CDR3 nucleotides read TGCGCCAGCAGCTTACTAGCGGGAGTTAACACCGGGGAGCTGTTTTTT.

J is TRBJ1-2 and V is TRBV27; no reliable D call. Germline V gene data show CDR1 as MNHEY and CDR2 as SMNVEV (reference sequence). The CDR3 has 16 residues. V lost 6 bases to trimming and J lost 1 base, with 18 bases between them. CDR3 residues: CASRPKGRHLNYGYTF. In nucleotides, the CDR3 is TGTGCCAGCAGGCCTAAGGGCAGGCACCTTAACTATGGCTACACCTTC.

The genes are TRBV27 and TRBJ2-1, with 9 bases fitting TRBD2. Germline V gene lookup returns CDR1 MNHEY and CDR2 SMNVEV (reference sequence). The V segment lost 3 bases and the J segment 4 bases; nucleotides outside the gene matches: 7. This CDR3 contains 16 residues. The CDR3 DNA reads as TGTGCCAGCAGTTTGCGCCGGGCGGGAGGGTACAATGAGCAGTTCTTC. Protein product: CASSLRRAGGYNEQFF.

The chain uses TRBV27 and TRBJ2-1, with D unresolved. Deletions cut 3 bases from V and 0 bases from J, with 12 bases between. Per germline, CDR1 MNHEY and CDR2 SMNVEV (reference sequence). This CDR3 spans 16 amino acids. CDR3 sequence (DNA): TGTGCCAGCAGTTTTTCGGGCACCCACTCCTACAATGAGCAGTTCTTC. It is translated as CASSFSGTHSYNEQFF.

The chain couples TRBV24-1 to TRBJ2-3, with 10 bases identical to TRBD1. The junction had 8 bases not matched to a gene; V was cut back by 4 bases and J by 5 bases. CDR3 length equals 16 residues. The germline gives CDR1 KGHDR, CDR2 SFDVKD. Here the CDR3 reads CATSDPGQGVIDTQYF. DNA of the CDR3: TGTGCCACCAGTGACCCAGGACAGGGGGTAATAGATACGCAGTATTTT.

This chain links TRBV7-8 with TRBJ1-6; 7 bases map to TRBD1. The V gene's germline CDR1 is SGHVS and CDR2 FQNEAQ. V shed 0 bases and J 10 bases; nucleotides not matched to a gene: 6. The CDR3 totals 15 residues. CDR3 DNA sequence: TGTGCCAGCAGCTTAGCAACGACAGGGAAGTCACCCCTCCACTTT. This encodes CASSLATTGKSPLHF.

V gene TRBV27 combines with J gene TRBJ2-2; D uncertain. V lost 4 bases to trimming and J lost 6 bases, with 9 bases between them. CDR1 and CDR2 (germline): MNHEY, SMNVEV (reference sequence). The CDR3 extends over 13 amino acids. Here the CDR3 reads CASSSWVSGELFF. The CDR3 DNA follows: TGTGCCAGCAGTTCGTGGGTTTCCGGGGAGCTGTTTTTT.

CDR3: CASSQVVFYGYTF. The CDR3 DNA reads as TGCGCCAGCAGCCAAGTGGTCTTCTATGGCTACACCTTC. The V gene is TRBV4-3, the J gene TRBJ1-2; D is unresolved. The CDR3 extends over 13 amino acids. V was clipped by 1 base and J by 4 bases, with 7 bases between them. Germline V lookup: CDR1 LGHNA, CDR2 YSLEER.

The chain links TRBV6-5 to TRBJ1-5, with a tentative D call TRBD1 (6 bases). The germline CDR1 and CDR2 sequences are MNHEY and SVGAGI. V gave up 6 bases and J gave up 2 bases, with 14 bases separating them. The CDR3 length is 15 residues. Here the CDR3 DNA reads TGTGCCAGCAGGGGCGGGACATTAGGCAATCAGCCCCAGCATTTT. Amino acid sequence: CASRGGTLGNQPQHF.